The rows below give T cell receptor beta chains drawn from one sample of a study of T cell repertoires in cytomegalovirus infection. These TCRs are of unknown antigen specificity. TCRdb fed the reads into MiXCR, producing one record per CDR3 protein. The table records approximately 1,000,000 distinct CDR3 sequences, around 32% of them present only once. The source material was cultured CD8+ T cells from PBMCs, sampled from culture after CMV antigen stimulation. Receptors originate from a human donor in good health (CMV status not recorded). Some clones in this sample may be carry-over from other donors' samples. The CDR3 runs from the conserved cysteine through the conserved F or W. The order of the fields is V gene, D gene, J gene, CDR3 protein. D genes are given only for firm matches.

V: TRBV6-2/TRBV6-3; D: TRBD1; J: TRBJ2-7; CDR3: CASEAGGYNEQYF
V: TRBV19; D: -; J: TRBJ1-5; CDR3: CASSSYTSNQPQHF
V: TRBV2; D: -; J: TRBJ2-7; CDR3: CASRPTSNDEQYF
V: TRBV19; D: -; J: TRBJ1-5; CDR3: CASRPEQGTYSNQPQHF
V: TRBV6-5; D: -; J: TRBJ1-2; CDR3: CASSAMAGNYGYTF
V: TRBV7-9; D: -; J: TRBJ1-1; CDR3: CASSIGGVNTEAFF
V: TRBV7-9; D: -; J: TRBJ1-3; CDR3: CASSSLVYTIYF
V: TRBV19; D: TRBD1; J: TRBJ2-2; CDR3: CASSIATGGLNGELFF
V: TRBV7-2; D: -; J: TRBJ1-1; CDR3: CASLYAGLGKAFF
V: TRBV7-6; D: TRBD2; J: TRBJ2-3; CDR3: CASSLGASGATDTQYF
V: TRBV27; D: TRBD2; J: TRBJ2-3; CDR3: CASSQRTSGVDTQYF
V: TRBV23-1; D: -; J: TRBJ2-2; CDR3: CASSSLHGELFF
V: TRBV11-2; D: TRBD2; J: TRBJ2-2; CDR3: CASSHWTSGGRTGELFF
V: TRBV25-1; D: -; J: TRBJ2-1; CDR3: CASTSPGHAEQFF
V: TRBV29-1; D: TRBD2; J: TRBJ2-1; CDR3: CSVEEGLAGLYNEQFF
V: TRBV6-5; D: -; J: TRBJ2-7; CDR3: CASSYTGYEQYF
V: TRBV20-1; D: TRBD2; J: TRBJ2-3; CDR3: CSAMGTTTDTQYF
V: TRBV4-3; D: -; J: TRBJ1-4; CDR3: CASSQVRSATNEKLFF
V: TRBV7-2; D: TRBD1; J: TRBJ2-5; CDR3: CASSSRDRVSETQYF
V: TRBV27; D: -; J: TRBJ1-5; CDR3: CASSTGHAPQHF
V: TRBV7-9; D: TRBD2; J: TRBJ2-3; CDR3: CASRPGTSGGATDTQYF
V: TRBV14; D: -; J: TRBJ2-7; CDR3: CASSQDGRTYEQYF
V: TRBV6-5; D: -; J: TRBJ1-1; CDR3: CASIINGEAFF
V: TRBV7-9; D: -; J: TRBJ1-2; CDR3: CASSLDGRGNYGYTF
V: TRBV5-4; D: -; J: TRBJ2-7; CDR3: CASSPGHQFGYEQYF
V: TRBV6-2/TRBV6-3; D: TRBD1; J: TRBJ1-2; CDR3: CVSSYATGTGPNYGYTF
V: TRBV28; D: TRBD2; J: TRBJ2-3; CDR3: CASSSAGGRVDTQYF
V: TRBV15; D: -; J: TRBJ2-5; CDR3: CATSRDPKLYQETQYF
V: TRBV5-5; D: -; J: TRBJ1-2; CDR3: CASSLGPGVYGYTF
V: TRBV20-1; D: -; J: TRBJ2-1; CDR3: CSARVDSSYNEQFF
V: TRBV6-5; D: -; J: TRBJ1-3; CDR3: CASSYMGSGNTIYF
V: TRBV11-3; D: -; J: TRBJ2-5; CDR3: CASSSRAQETQYF
V: TRBV9; D: TRBD1; J: TRBJ2-5; CDR3: CSSSVGGQGRETQYF
V: TRBV7-2; D: -; J: TRBJ1-2; CDR3: CASSLQSYGYTF
V: TRBV19; D: -; J: TRBJ2-6; CDR3: CASSILVQGNSGANVLTF